Described below is a single TCR beta chain sequence and its context. Its target is not known. The germline V gene has CDR1 KGHSH and CDR2 LQKENI. Trimming removed 3 bases at V and 7 bases at J, with 13 bases between. This CDR3 is 14 amino acids long. None of the donors, who were healthy HIV-negative adults, had recently had acute infections or vaccinations. This sample was taken from a study of shared clonotypes between healthy human individuals. Study observations and caveats: Larger estimated richness was generally seen in naive subsets than in memory subsets.

Assay used: immunoSEQ multiplex PCR; TCRdb lists only in-frame clones, some missing. This table holds approximately 940,000 clones, over 75% found once. The TCR sequence derives from a man aged 18 to 29 in good health. Sample: memory CD4+ T cells sorted from blood. Subset described: CD45RA-negative fraction. The chain is built from TRBV18 and TRBJ2-1; weak D call: TRBD1 (6 bases). CDR3 protein: CASSPQQGWNEQFF. In DNA, the CDR3 is TGTGCCAGCTCACCTCAACAGGGATGGAATGAGCAGTTCTTC.